A single sample is the source of the 5 T cell receptor beta chains below, sequenced in a study of blood T cells in healthy people across ages. Primed by a sample-barcoded 5' primer and a J-beta primer mix, a second PCR proceeded for 7 to 11 cycles. A single record per CDR3 protein comes from TCRdb applying MiXCR to the 5' RACE reads. Here the sample spans some 710,000 distinct CDR3 sequences, approximately 21% being singletons. Sequencing was carried out using blood. All receptors come from a man between 65 and 80 years old in good health.

This clonotype was observed a few times. J is TRBJ1-3 and V is TRBV7-9, with TRBD1 identical over 7 bases. Germline V CDR1 and CDR2: SEHNR, FQNEAQ (reference sequence). The J segment lost 0 bases and the V segment lost 4 bases, leaving 3 bases of the junction unmatched. CDR3 length equals 15 residues. CDR3 bases: TGTGCCAGCAGCTCAACAGGGGACTCTGGAAACACCATATATTTT. Protein product: CASSSTGDSGNTIYF.

The CDR3 spells CASSESVNSGANVLTF. CDR3 in DNA: TGTGCCAGCAGTGAATCGGTCAACTCTGGGGCCAACGTCCTGACTTTC. The genes are TRBV6-1 and TRBJ2-6; no reliable D call. CDR1 and CDR2 (germline): MNHNS, SASEGT. The length of the CDR3 is 16 residues. V was pared by 2 bases and J by 0 bases, with 8 bases between.

This clonotype came up a few times. The chain has TRBV12-3 or TRBV12-4 and TRBJ2-1, with D perhaps matching TRBD1 (5 bases). The length of the CDR3 is 16 residues. Trimming took off 1 base at V and 7 bases at J, with 17 bases between the two ends. The CDR3 loop is CASSLVIPAGANEQFF. DNA of the CDR3: TGTGCCAGCAGTTTAGTTATCCCCGCTGGGGCGAATGAGCAGTTCTTC.

This clonotype was detected a few times. This rearrangement joins TRBV20-1 to TRBJ2-5; D remains unclear. CDR3 length equals 14 residues. Per germline, CDR1 DFQATT and CDR2 SNEGSKA (reference sequence). Trimming pared 0 bases from V and 1 base from J, leaving 9 bases between. CDR3 in DNA: TGCAGTGCTAGAGATAGCAGGCCCCAAGAGACCCAGTACTTC. Its protein product is CSARDSRPQETQYF.

This clonotype was recorded many times. The rearrangement links TRBV5-1 to TRBJ2-2; no reliable D call. The CDR3 spans 14 residues. Germline CDR1 SGHRS, CDR2 YFSETQ. V lost 2 bases to trimming and J lost 0 bases, with 5 bases between them. CDR3 DNA sequence: TGCGCCAGCAGCTTACGGACGAACACCGGGGAGCTGTTTTTT. Protein sequence: CASSLRTNTGELFF.